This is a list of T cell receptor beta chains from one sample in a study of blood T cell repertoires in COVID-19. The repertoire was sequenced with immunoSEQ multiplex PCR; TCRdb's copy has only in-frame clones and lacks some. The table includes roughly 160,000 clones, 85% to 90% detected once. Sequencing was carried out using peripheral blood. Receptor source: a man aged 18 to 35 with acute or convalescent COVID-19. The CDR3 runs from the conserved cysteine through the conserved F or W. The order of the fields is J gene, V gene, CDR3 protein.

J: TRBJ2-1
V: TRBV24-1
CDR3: CATSDPGTSGYNEQFF

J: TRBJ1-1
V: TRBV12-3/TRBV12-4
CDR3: CASSWDRNTEAFF

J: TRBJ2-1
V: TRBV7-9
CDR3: CASSTGTRRKFF

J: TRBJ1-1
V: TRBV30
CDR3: CAHNRDMNTEAFF

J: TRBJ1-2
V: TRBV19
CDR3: CASSIGRVDGYTF

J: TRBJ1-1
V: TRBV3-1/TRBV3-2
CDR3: CASSQRDRNTEAFF

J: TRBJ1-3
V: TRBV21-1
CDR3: CASSTEGRAGGNTIYF

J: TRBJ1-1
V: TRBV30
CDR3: CAWSGGGLNTEAFF

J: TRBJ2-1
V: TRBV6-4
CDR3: CASRTSRTPTYNEQFF

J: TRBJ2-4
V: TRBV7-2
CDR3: CASSLALGGNIQYF

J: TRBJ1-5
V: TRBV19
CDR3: CATRGPGKGQPQHF

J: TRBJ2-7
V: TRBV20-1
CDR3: CSALGLVEQYF

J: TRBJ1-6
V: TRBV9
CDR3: CASRDEQGVFSPLHF

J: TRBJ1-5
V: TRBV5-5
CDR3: CASSLDRDQPQHF

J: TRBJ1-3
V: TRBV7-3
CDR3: CASSRNGRDSGNTIYF

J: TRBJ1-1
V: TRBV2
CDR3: CASTHRGPYSANTEAFF

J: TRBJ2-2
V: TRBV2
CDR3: CASIPRGISANTGELFF